The text below deals with one T cell receptor (beta chain). These data are taken from a study of blood T cell repertoires in COVID-19. Study as a whole: Sites in the United States, Italy and Spain provided acute and convalescent COVID-19 samples. Sample material is recorded as cDNA or gDNA derived from T cells, B-cell-depleted T cells, or PBMCs.

There are 12 residues in the CDR3. The ends were cut back, 3 bases at V and 7 bases at J, with 6 bases in the middle. Germline V lookup: CDR1 KGHSH, CDR2 LQKENI. In the original analysis: How many nucleated cells were present was estimated from reference gene primer amplification. Only in-frame clones appear in the TCRdb table, and some are missing; sequencing was by immunoSEQ multiplex PCR. V, J and clone size are those of that table, while D and trimming were read from the DNA. The sample lists roughly 86,000 clones; around 85% were seen once. Seattle's cohort entered during active infection and was followed longitudinally.

Material: peripheral blood. The receptor was derived from a woman of 80 years or more with COVID-19, enrolled during active disease. This chain links TRBV18 with TRBJ1-4; no reliable D call. The CDR3 sequence: CASSPRGEKLFF. CDR3 in DNA: TGTGCCAGCTCACCCCGCGGTGAAAAACTGTTTTTT.